Presented here are 20 T cell receptor beta chains from one specimen sequenced in a study of chronic HIV infection and antiretroviral therapy. TCRdb re-called the 5' RACE reads with MiXCR, one entry per CDR3 protein. The data hold about 38,000 distinct CDR3 sequences, with about 8.9% observed a single time. Sequencing was done on a sample of peripheral blood. Every receptor here comes from an adult who had HIV and had not received antiretroviral therapy, or was an uninfected healthy control (not recorded which).

In this sample, this clonotype turned up a few times. The rearrangement links TRBV6-2 or TRBV6-3 to TRBJ2-7, with D uncertain. Germline CDR1 reads MNHEY; CDR2 reads SVGEGT. V gave up 1 base and J gave up 1 base, with 5 bases separating them. The CDR3 is made up of 13 amino acids. CDR3: CASSYLGSYEQYF. In DNA, the CDR3 is TGTGCCAGCAGTTACTTGGGGTCCTACGAGCAGTACTTC.

This clonotype was observed a handful of times. The chain joins TRBV28 to TRBJ2-5; D ambiguous. Germline V gene sequence: CDR1 MDHEN, CDR2 SYDVKM. V lost 2 bases and J lost 2, with 9 bases in between. CDR3 length: 14 amino acids. CDR3 coding DNA: TGTGCCAGCAGTTTAATTGCAGTGCAAGAGACCCAGTACTTC. It codes for CASSLIAVQETQYF.

The chain employs TRBV20-1 and TRBJ2-1; D not resolved. The CDR3 is 15 residues long. Per the germline V gene, CDR1 is DFQATT and CDR2 is SNEGSKA (reference sequence). Trimming took 4 bases from V and 0 from J, leaving 13 bases between them. CDR3 protein: CSATGRRSSYNEQFF. CDR3 nucleotide sequence: TGCAGTGCTACAGGACGGAGAAGCTCCTACAATGAGCAGTTCTTC.

Sample share makes this clonotype medium-sized. This chain connects TRBV7-8 to TRBJ2-3, with D unclear. Trimming stripped 5 bases from V and 4 bases from J, with 10 bases between. The CDR3 runs to 13 residues. In germline, CDR1 is SGHVS, CDR2 FQNEAQ. The CDR3 DNA reads TGTGCCAGCAGCGCCGACTCTGCAGATACGCAGTATTTT. It yields the protein CASSADSADTQYF.

This clonotype was found many times. This sequence joins TRBV6-2 or TRBV6-3 and TRBJ2-4; TRBD1 might be the D (5 bases). Germline CDR1 reads MNHEY; CDR2 reads SVGEGT. CDR3 length: 16 amino acids. Trimming stripped 4 bases from V and 7 bases from J, with 20 bases between. For the CDR3, the DNA is TGTGCCAGCAGTTCCCTTGGCAGGGAAGGGGCGAACATTCAGTACTTC. It yields the protein CASSSLGREGANIQYF.

This clonotype was detected ten times or more. The chain has TRBV21-1 and TRBJ2-7; the tabulated D call, TRBD1, remains unverified against the DNA. TRBV21-1 is a pseudogene segment. The CDR3 runs to 16 residues. The CDR3 reads CASSPMTGAESYEQYF. In nucleotides, the CDR3 is TGTGCCAGCAGCCCAATGACGGGGGCGGAATCCTACGAGCAGTACTTC.

This clonotype appeared many times. The chain joins TRBV9 to TRBJ2-7; 9 bases align to TRBD1. The CDR3 extends over 16 amino acids. Unmatched junction bases numbered 14, after V lost 4 bases and J lost 6 bases. Germline V gives CDR1 SGDLS, CDR2 YYNGEE. The CDR3 protein is CASSPEGQGSLSEQYF. Written as DNA, the CDR3 is TGTGCCAGCAGCCCAGAGGGACAGGGCTCCCTCTCCGAGCAGTACTTC.

The rearrangement uses TRBV5-1 and TRBJ1-1; maybe TRBD1 (5 bases). The CDR3 runs to 13 residues. The germline CDR1 and CDR2 sequences are SGHRS and YFSETQ. Trimming cost V 7 bases and J 5 bases, with 15 bases left between them. The CDR3 here is CASALGGSTEAFF. In nucleotides, the CDR3 is TGCGCCAGCGCTCTGGGGGGGAGTACTGAAGCTTTCTTT.

This clonotype was counted many times. This chain links TRBV13 with TRBJ2-2; no definite D call. Trimming removed 8 bases at V and 3 bases at J, with 10 bases between. This CDR3 is built from 13 residues. CDR1 and CDR2 from the germline V gene are PRHDT and FYEKMQ (reference sequence). The CDR3 DNA follows: TGTGCCAGCTGTAGCCAGTACACCGGGGAGCTGTTTTTT. Translated, it gives CASCSQYTGELFF.

The rearrangement joins TRBV20-1 to TRBJ1-4, with 9 bases aligning to TRBD1. This CDR3 region has 16 residues. Germline V lookup: CDR1 DFQATT, CDR2 SNEGSKA (reference sequence). J gave up 7 bases and V 2 bases, and 11 bases lay outside the gene matches. The CDR3: CSARSWAGTGTEKLFF. The CDR3 DNA reads as TGCAGTGCTAGAAGTTGGGCCGGGACAGGGACTGAAAAACTGTTTTTT.

The genes are TRBV20-1 and TRBJ2-7; tentatively, D is TRBD2 (5 bases). The CDR3 contains 12 residues. V dropped 2 bases and J dropped 3 bases, with 8 bases sitting between them. The germline V gene has CDR1 DFQATT and CDR2 SNEGSKA (reference sequence). The CDR3 sequence is CSARLAIYEQYF. As DNA, the CDR3 is TGCAGTGCTAGACTAGCTATCTACGAGCAGTACTTC.

This clonotype was observed at least ten times. The chain has TRBV29-1 and TRBJ2-1, with D unresolved. CDR3 length equals 9 residues. The V end lost 3 bases, the J end lost 14 bases, and 8 bases lay between the germline ends. Germline V gene data show CDR1 as SQVTM and CDR2 as ANQGSEA. The CDR3 here is CSVDHGEFF. CDR3 DNA: TGCAGCGTTGACCATGGGGAGTTCTTC.

The CDR3 loop reads CASSYWGGQPQHF. The CDR3, as DNA: TGTGCCAGCAGTTACTGGGGGGGACAGCCCCAGCATTTT. The rearrangement joins TRBV6-2 or TRBV6-3 to TRBJ1-5; tentatively, D is TRBD1 (5 bases). The germline gives CDR1 MNHEY, CDR2 SVGEGT. V shed 1 base and J shed 7 bases, with 8 bases lying between them. This CDR3 contains 13 residues.

The sample holds many counts of this clonotype. The CDR3 DNA follows: TGTGCCAGCACCGGAAGTCCTTTGGAAGCTTTCTTT. Translating it yields CASTGSPLEAFF. The chain couples TRBV6-1 to TRBJ1-1; D is uncertain. The germline gives CDR1 MNHNS, CDR2 SASEGT. V was shortened by 7 bases and J by 8 bases, with 14 bases between the two germline ends. This CDR3 contains 12 residues.

This clonotype was found many times. The J gene is TRBJ2-7, the V gene TRBV7-9; 7 nucleotides agree with TRBD1. The CDR3 sequence is 13 residues long. The germline V gene encodes CDR1 SEHNR and CDR2 FQNEAQ (reference sequence). After removal of 6 bases from V and 7 bases from J, the junction contained 9 bases not matched to a gene. The CDR3 DNA is TGTGCCAGCAGAGAGGGACAGTTCACGGAGCAGTACTTC. Protein: CASREGQFTEQYF.

This clonotype came up a few times. The chain has TRBV20-1 and TRBJ2-3; 13 nucleotides line up with TRBD2. The CDR3 is made up of 15 amino acids. Germline V gives CDR1 DFQATT, CDR2 SNEGSKA (reference sequence). V shed 5 bases, J shed 4 bases, and the junction held 6 bases outside the gene matches. In DNA, the CDR3 is TGCAGTGCTGTTCCGGGACTAGCGGGACCAGATACGCAGTATTTT. Translated: CSAVPGLAGPDTQYF.

This clonotype was found many times. V is TRBV4-1 and J is TRBJ2-6; no firm D call. Deletions cut 4 bases from V and 2 bases from J, with 3 bases between. Germline assignment: CDR1 MGHRA and CDR2 YSYEKL. The CDR3 length is 13 residues. The CDR3 protein is CASSPPGANVLTF. CDR3 DNA: TGCGCCAGCAGCCCGCCTGGGGCCAACGTCCTGACTTTC.

This clonotype turned up a few times. The chain combines TRBV29-1 with TRBJ2-3; perhaps TRBD1 as D (5 bases). Germline CDR1 and CDR2: SQVTM and ANQGSEA. V was clipped by 5 bases and J by 4 bases, with 13 bases between them. The CDR3 length is 13 residues. The CDR3 DNA sequence: TGCAGCGTTAAGGGGTCTTACGCAGATACGCAGTATTTT. This codes for CSVKGSYADTQYF.

Only a few counts were recorded for this clonotype. The chain couples TRBV5-6 to TRBJ1-1; D ambiguous. The germline V gene encodes CDR1 SGHDT and CDR2 YYEEEE. The length of the CDR3 is 15 residues. V lost 0 bases and J lost 0, with 9 bases in between. DNA for the CDR3: TGTGCCAGCAGCTTGGGGCCAGTCATGAACACTGAAGCTTTCTTT. It is translated as CASSLGPVMNTEAFF.

The chain uses TRBV4-1 and TRBJ2-5; maybe TRBD1 (5 bases). The V end lost 3 bases, the J end lost 7 bases, and 15 bases lay between the germline ends. The germline V gene encodes CDR1 MGHRA and CDR2 YSYEKL. This CDR3 has 14 residues. CDR3 nucleotides: TGCGCCAGCAGCCATGTGGACACCCGGGCGACCCAGTACTTC. Its translation is CASSHVDTRATQYF.